This T cell receptor beta chain derives from a study of T cells in localized non-small cell lung cancer (dated by TCRdb to the early 2020s). About the study as a whole: The study analyzed T cell repertoires of approximately 240 early-stage NSCLC patients, comparing tumors and uninvolved tumor-adjacent lungs. The cohort was made up of a few hundred treatment-naive NSCLC patients whose localized lung tumors had been resected. A mean age of roughly 66 years was recorded for the NSCLC patients, of whom 120 to 150 were male and more than 85 were female. General study outcomes and caveats: Because the study design was exploratory, TCR variables were selected using unadjusted p-values without false-discovery rate correction. Higher T cell density in blood was associated with longer overall survival, whereas higher clonality in adjacent lung was associated with shorter survival. Of the top 100 tumor clones, a median of roughly 53 were detected in paired uninvolved adjacent lung; 28 were also among that lung's top 100. Uninvolved tumor-adjacent lung showed the highest T cell clonality, higher than tumor, which suggests more focused antigenic responses in the uninvolved tumor-adjacent lung. Because multi-region tumor sequencing was not performed, intratumor heterogeneity could not be ruled out.

At diagnosis, tumor, uninvolved tumor-adjacent lung and peripheral blood were collected and then preserved as a mix of FFPE and fresh-frozen material. For TCR repertoire profiling, blood samples were analyzed in the form of peripheral blood mononuclear cells. Note on this clone: It lacks a known antigen. An end of the junction does not agree with germline; a read error may underlie this.

The immunoSEQ Assay was used to sequence TCR beta CDR3 regions from DNA. As for the authors' bioinformatics: To compute T cell density, TCR beta template counts were normalized to usable DNA, which was estimated by amplifying housekeeping genes. Richness was estimated with the preseqR package, extrapolating to 400,000 templates for PBMC samples and 120,000 templates for tissue samples. Clonality was calculated as one minus Pielou's evenness. To identify tissue-enriched TCRs, differential abundance testing was run on productive amino-acid clonotypes with a minimum total count of 5 and an alpha of 0.1. The Jaccard Index and the Morisita Overlap Index were used to measure how much the repertoires overlapped between compartments. GLIPH clustered TCR beta CDR3s with public tetramer-defined viral CDR3s; viral motifs required at least three viral sequences plus V-gene enrichment. TCRdb carries this immuneACCESS record with in-frame sequences only. Its versions omit some clonotypes, under half of them owing to an unresolved V gene in the studies checked, with the rest unexplained. V, J and clone size derive from that table, while D and trimming were established from the DNA sequence. Present in this sample are tens of thousands of clones, over 80% of which were seen just once. Roughly 15% of the sample is held by the ten biggest clonotypes.

This clonotype was obtained from a man aged 40-75 years with stage III lung adenocarcinoma. Material: peripheral blood mononuclear cells, obtained before any cancer treatment.

Here the CDR3 is given as CASSEGAGTNF. At the DNA level, the sequence is TGTGCCAGCAGTGAGGGGGCAGGGACGAACTTC. The chain joins TRBV6-1 to TRBJ2-7; TRBD1 could be the D gene, as 6 bases match. According to the germline V gene, CDR1 reads MNHNS and CDR2 reads SASEGT. Spanning cysteine to phenylalanine, the CDR3 consists of 11 amino acids. Just CDR3 DNA is preserved here, 33 bases in frame from base 1.